Presented here are 7 T cell receptor beta chains from one specimen sequenced in a study of shared clonotypes between healthy human individuals (TCRdb year 2020). The method behind the library was the immunoSEQ multiplex PCR assay. The table comes from immuneACCESS by way of TCRdb, which keeps in-frame sequences with V and J called. Part of the clones is missing from these tables; in studies checked, under half for an unresolved V gene and the rest for unknown reasons. The sample contains millions of clones, more than 80% of them found a single time. The ten largest clones take up 0.14% of the sample. The sample was naive CD4+ T cells sorted from blood. This specimen's cell subset or site label, per the study, means: CD45RA+ positively selected. The receptors here all came from a young man in good health.

This clone was detected a few times. The CDR3 DNA is TGTGCCAGCAACCCTGGGTACGGGGAGCAGTACTTC. Protein sequence: CASNPGYGEQYF. The rearrangement links TRBV7-2 to TRBJ2-7; no reliable D call. From germline, CDR1 is SGHTA and CDR2 FQGNSA. Trimming pared 7 bases from V and 7 bases from J, leaving 14 bases between. This CDR3 is 12 amino acids long. Supplemented by reference TRBV7-2 and TRBJ2-7, the full variable domain reads GAGVSQSPSNKVTEKGKDVELRCDPISGHTALYWYRQSLGQGLEFLIYFQGNSAPDKSGLPSDRFSAERTGGSVSTLTIQRTQQEDSAVYLCASNPGYGEQYFGPGTRLTVT.

This sequence joins TRBV28 and TRBJ2-7; 8 bases match TRBD1. J was trimmed by 3 bases and V by 6 bases; bases with no gene match: 10. In germline, CDR1 is MDHEN, CDR2 SYDVKM. The CDR3 runs 15 residues. The chain's CDR3 is CASRVGSTGGYEQYF. CDR3 DNA sequence: TGTGCCAGCAGAGTAGGGTCCACAGGGGGCTACGAGCAGTACTTC.

The V and J genes are TRBV7-6 and TRBJ2-5; D call uncertain. Per the germline V gene, CDR1 is SGHVS and CDR2 is FNYEAQ. V was pared by 5 bases and J by 1 base, with 14 bases between. This CDR3 has 15 residues. Written as DNA, the CDR3 is TGTGCCAGCAGCCTAAAGATCTGGCTCCAAGAGACCCAGTACTTC. This codes for CASSLKIWLQETQYF.

The V and J genes are TRBV15 and TRBJ2-5; D unresolved. V was cut by 2 bases and J by 5 bases, with 9 bases left in between. In germline, CDR1 is LNHNV, CDR2 YYDKDF (reference sequence). The CDR3 consists of 13 residues. The CDR3 spells CATSRSALETQYF. The CDR3 coding sequence is TGTGCCACCAGCAGATCGGCCTTGGAGACCCAGTACTTC.

The chain recombines TRBV6-5 with TRBJ2-7, with D unclear. V lost 2 bases, J lost 2 bases, and 13 bases lay in between. The CDR3 has 15 amino acids. CDR1 is MNHEY and CDR2 is SVGAGI in the germline V gene. CDR3 DNA sequence: TGTGCCAGCAGTTACCCGGGCCTTGGGCCCTACGAGCAGTACTTC. It encodes CASSYPGLGPYEQYF.

Turning to this clone: This same CDR3 is encoded by further DNA sequences in the sample. V is TRBV10-3 and J is TRBJ2-5; D gene uncertain. V was trimmed by 0 bases and J by 4 bases, leaving 3 bases between them. This CDR3 has 12 residues. The germline CDR1 and CDR2 sequences are ENHRY and SYGVKD. CDR3 residues: CAISESTETQYF. The CDR3 DNA follows: TGTGCCATCAGTGAGTCGACAGAGACCCAGTACTTC.

This sequence joins TRBV5-1 and TRBJ2-7; 8 nucleotides line up with TRBD2. CDR3 size: 15 residues. The V segment lost 3 bases and the J segment 3 bases; nucleotides outside the gene matches: 8. The V gene's germline CDR1 is SGHRS and CDR2 YFSETQ. CDR3 sequence reads: CASSWDSGALYEQYF. The DNA of the CDR3 is TGCGCCAGCAGCTGGGATAGCGGGGCCCTCTACGAGCAGTACTTC. The entire variable domain, with the rest obtained from reference TRBV5-1 and TRBJ2-7, is as follows: KAGVTQTPRYLIKTRGQQVTLSCSPISGHRSVSWYQQTPGQGLQFLFEYFSETQRNKGNFPGRFSGRQFSNSRSEMNVSTLELGDSALYLCASSWDSGALYEQYFGPGTRLTVT.